Each of the 13 T cell receptor beta chains below was sequenced from the same sample in a study of T cell repertoires in cytomegalovirus infection. TCRdb re-analysed the reads in MiXCR, keeping a single row per CDR3 protein. The sample includes hundreds of thousands of distinct CDR3 sequences, more than 20% of them seen just once. Sequencing input: CD8+ T cells from PBMCs. These receptors came from a human donor in good health (CMV status not recorded). Some clones in this sample may be carry-over from other donors' samples.

This clonotype was observed many times. The V and J genes are TRBV7-6 and TRBJ2-5; 7 bases are a match to TRBD2. Unmatched junction bases numbered 7, after V lost 1 base and J lost 2 bases. The CDR3 totals 16 residues. Germline CDR1 SGHVS, CDR2 FNYEAQ. In DNA, the CDR3 is TGTGCCAGCAGCTTAGTCGCGGGGGAGCTACAAGAGACCCAGTACTTC. Translation gives CASSLVAGELQETQYF.

The V call is TRBV4-2, the J call TRBJ1-1; TRBD1 agrees at 11 bases. The CDR3 contains 14 residues. V was pared by 6 bases and J by 5 bases, with 5 bases of the junction left unmatched. The germline V gene encodes CDR1 LGHNA and CDR2 YNFKEQ. The CDR3 DNA reads TGTGCCAGCAGAGGACAGGGGGCGCCGACTGAAGCTTTCTTT. Amino acids: CASRGQGAPTEAFF.

This clonotype was recorded a few times. The chain has TRBV28 and TRBJ2-3, with TRBD1 matching 9 bases. V shed 4 bases and J 1 base; nucleotides not matched to a gene: 3. Germline-derived CDR1 and CDR2 are MDHEN and SYDVKM. The length of the CDR3 is 15 residues. DNA of the CDR3: TGTGCCAGCAGTTGGGGACAGGGACGCACAGATACGCAGTATTTT. It codes for CASSWGQGRTDTQYF.

This clonotype was observed once. V is TRBV6-5 and J is TRBJ2-7, with D possibly being TRBD2 (5 bases). The germline V and J ends were trimmed by 2 bases and 6 bases, with 11 bases remaining between them. The CDR3 contains 13 residues. CDR1 and CDR2 from the germline V gene are MNHEY and SVGAGI. The CDR3 here is CASSYPFGVEQYF. In nucleotides, the CDR3 is TGTGCCAGCAGTTACCCCTTCGGGGTCGAGCAGTACTTC.

Concerning this clonotype itself: This may be a read error, as it is one base from a much larger clone. CDR3 region: CASSSRDTSYEQYF. The CDR3 nucleotides read TGTGCCAGCAGCTCCCGGGACACTTCCTACGAGCAGTACTTC. The chain employs TRBV7-4 and TRBJ2-7; a weak D match, TRBD1 (6 bases). CDR3 length: 14 residues. Per the germline V gene, CDR1 is SGHVT and CDR2 is SQSDAQ. Trimming left V 4 bases short and J 1 base short, with 11 bases between. Looking up the rest from reference TRBV7-4 and TRBJ2-7 gives the full variable domain: GAGVSQSPRYKVAKRGRDVALRCDSISGHVTLYWYRQTLGQGSEVLTYSQSDAQRDKSGRPSGRFSAERPERSVSTLKIQRTEQGDSAVYLCASSSRDTSYEQYFGPGTRLTVT.

This clonotype was observed a few times. The genes are TRBV10-3 and TRBJ2-5, with 10 positions matching TRBD2. Per the germline V gene, CDR1 is ENHRY and CDR2 is SYGVKD. Trimming removed 6 bases from V and 4 bases from J; junction bases left unmatched: 8. The CDR3 contains 15 residues. The CDR3 nucleotides read TGTGCCATCAGGGGGCTAGCGGGGGCCGTAGAGACCCAGTACTTC. Its protein is CAIRGLAGAVETQYF.

The chain links TRBV3-1 to TRBJ2-3; D may match TRBD1 or TRBD2 (6 bases each). The CDR3 totals 17 residues. With 6 bases removed from V and 2 bases from J, the gap between germline ends came to 21 bases. Germline values: CDR1 LGHDT, CDR2 YNNKEL (reference sequence). CDR3 sequence reads: CASSLTGEGDFTDTQYF. In nucleotides, the CDR3 is TGTGCCAGCAGTCTCACAGGAGAGGGGGACTTCACAGATACGCAGTATTTT.

The V and J genes are TRBV28 and TRBJ2-3, with D hard to call. V lost 2 bases and J 3 bases, leaving 6 bases between the germline ends. The germline CDR1 and CDR2 sequences are MDHEN and SYDVKM. This CDR3 spans 13 amino acids. The CDR3 region has the DNA TGTGCCAGCAGTTTACAGGCGACAGATACGCAGTATTTT. It encodes CASSLQATDTQYF.

This clonotype was seen ten or more times. This chain connects TRBV7-8 to TRBJ2-1; 8 bases are a match to TRBD1. Germline V CDR1 and CDR2: SGHVS, FQNEAQ. The CDR3 is 17 amino acids. V shed 2 bases and J 3 bases; nucleotides not matched to a gene: 9. CDR3 amino acids: CASSLWRAGGIYNEQFF. DNA of the CDR3: TGTGCCAGCAGCTTATGGAGGGCAGGGGGCATCTACAATGAGCAGTTCTTC.

This rearrangement joins TRBV27 to TRBJ2-5; 7 positions agree with TRBD1. Germline trimming cut 2 bases from V and 5 bases from J; bases unmatched to any gene: 8. The length of the CDR3 is 15 residues. Germline values: CDR1 MNHEY, CDR2 SMNVEV (reference sequence). The CDR3 here is CASSLATGVLETQYF. The CDR3 nucleotides read TGTGCCAGCAGTTTAGCTACAGGGGTTCTGGAGACCCAGTACTTC.

About this clonotype itself: A much larger clone differs from this one at a single base, so this may be a read error. This chain connects TRBV7-3 to TRBJ2-1, with 10 bases aligning to TRBD2. This CDR3 is 14 amino acids long. Germline V gene sequence: CDR1 SGHTA, CDR2 FQGTGA. The trim removed 1 base at V and 6 bases at J, leaving 0 bases unmatched. The DNA for the CDR3 is TGTGCCAGCAGCTTAAGGACTAGCGGCAATGAGCAGTTCTTC. Translating gives CASSLRTSGNEQFF.

This chain connects TRBV2 to TRBJ2-1; D is undetermined. Germline V lookup: CDR1 SNHLY, CDR2 FYNNEI. V lost 3 bases, J lost 6 bases, and 6 bases lay in between. The CDR3 is 12 residues long. The CDR3 reads CASSDKFNEQFF. The CDR3 DNA sequence: TGTGCCAGCAGTGATAAGTTCAATGAGCAGTTCTTC.

Comment on this clonotype: A read error may account for a junction end that differs from germline. The chain recombines TRBV5-1 with TRBJ1-2; D is perhaps TRBD1 (6 bases). Germline values: CDR1 SGHRS, CDR2 YFSETQ. There are 15 residues in the CDR3. The CDR3 sequence is CASSSPDRALYDYTF. For the CDR3, the DNA is TGCGCCAGCAGCTCCCCGGACAGAGCCCTCTATGACTACACCTTC.